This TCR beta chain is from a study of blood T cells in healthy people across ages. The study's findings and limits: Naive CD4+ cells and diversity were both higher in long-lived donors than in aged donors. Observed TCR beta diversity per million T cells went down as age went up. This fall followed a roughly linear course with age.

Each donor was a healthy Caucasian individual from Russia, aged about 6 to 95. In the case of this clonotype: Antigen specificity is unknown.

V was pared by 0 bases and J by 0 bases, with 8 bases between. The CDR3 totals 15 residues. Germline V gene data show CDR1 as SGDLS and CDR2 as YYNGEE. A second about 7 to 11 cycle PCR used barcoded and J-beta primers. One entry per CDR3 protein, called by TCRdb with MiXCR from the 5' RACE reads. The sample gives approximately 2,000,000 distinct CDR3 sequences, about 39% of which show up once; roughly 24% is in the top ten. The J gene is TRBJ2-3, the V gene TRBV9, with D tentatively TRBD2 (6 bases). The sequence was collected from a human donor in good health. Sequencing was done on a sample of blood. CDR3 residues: CASSVGGDSTDTQYF. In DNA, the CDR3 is TGTGCCAGCAGCGTAGGCGGGGATAGCACAGATACGCAGTATTTT.